This entry describes one TCR beta chain. No antigen is known for it. Germline V lookup: CDR1 DFQATT, CDR2 SNEGSKA (reference sequence). V shed 3 bases, J shed 7 bases, and the junction held 11 bases outside the gene matches. CDR3 size: 15 residues. This record comes from a study of T-cell reconstitution after alpha-beta-depleted transplantation in children. Unique molecular identifiers were incorporated into the prepared TCRbeta library. In TCRdb, the PCR reads were re-called with MiXCR into one record per CDR3 protein. Counted here are a few hundred thousand distinct CDR3 sequences, 20% to 30% occurring once; the ten biggest clones make up approximately 39%. Study-level findings and limits: Reportedly, roughly two months post-transplant, alpha-beta T cells arose from several hundred expanded graft clones. It was newly produced T cells that mostly accounted for T-cell counts and diversity one year after transplant.

Specimen: PBMCs, collected before TCRalphabeta/CD19-depleted stem cell transplant. The receptor was derived from a boy under three years old with Wiskott-Aldrich syndrome, due to receive a stem cell transplant. The rearrangement joins TRBV20-1 to TRBJ2-1; 8 bases match TRBD2. The CDR3 DNA reads as TGCAGTGCTAGGCCAGCGGGAGTCGCAACAAATGAGCAGTTCTTC. It encodes CSARPAGVATNEQFF.